This T cell receptor (beta chain) derives from a study of shared T cell receptors in the human thymus. Generated by immunoSEQ multiplex PCR, the TCRdb table keeps only in-frame clones and is missing some. The sample has hundreds of thousands of clones, roughly 86% seen once. CDR3 length: 15 residues. Germline V CDR1 and CDR2: MNHNS, SASEGT. V lost 6 bases, J lost 4 bases, and 11 bases stayed unmatched. Separately, the same data were catalogued under a study of human thymus T cells. That work states: Corrective heart surgery yielded the resections from which the thymus tissue came. Thymic and blood repertoires appeared to display a bias in their usage of V and J genes. Reports from related research described highly overlapping thymic repertoires among unrelated individuals.

The chain couples TRBV6-1 to TRBJ1-1; TRBD1 matches at 7 bases. This receptor was taken from a boy younger than two with a congenital heart defect. Sequenced input: thymocytes. The CDR3 bases are TGTGCCAGCAGGGTAGAGGGGGCGCGGAGCACTGAAGCTTTCTTT. Translated: CASRVEGARSTEAFF.